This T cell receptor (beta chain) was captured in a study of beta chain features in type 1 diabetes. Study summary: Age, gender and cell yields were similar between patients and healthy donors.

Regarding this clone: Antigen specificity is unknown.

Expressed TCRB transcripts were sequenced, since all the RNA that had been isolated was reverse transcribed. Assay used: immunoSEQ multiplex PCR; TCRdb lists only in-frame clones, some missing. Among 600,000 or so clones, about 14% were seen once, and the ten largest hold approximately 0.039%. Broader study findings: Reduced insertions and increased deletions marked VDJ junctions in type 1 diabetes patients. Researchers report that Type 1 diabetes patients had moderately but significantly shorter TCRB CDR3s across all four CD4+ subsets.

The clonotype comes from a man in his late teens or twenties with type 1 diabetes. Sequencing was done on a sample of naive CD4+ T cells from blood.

The CDR3 bases are TGTGCCATCAGTGAAAGGCTAGCGGGGGATACGCAGTATTTT. Protein product: CAISERLAGDTQYF. The chain has TRBV10-3 and TRBJ2-3; 9 positions match TRBD2. J gave up 6 bases and V 3 bases, and 4 bases lay outside the gene matches. CDR1 is ENHRY, CDR2 SYGVKD, per germline. The CDR3 sequence is 14 residues long.